What follows is one T cell receptor (beta chain) and its context. No antigen is known for it. The sample is drawn from a study of cytomegalovirus exposure and HLA in healthy donors. A multiplex PCR was run with 60 Vbeta primers and 13 Jbeta primers. Libraries were prepared by immunoSEQ multiplex PCR; TCRdb keeps only in-frame clonotypes and omits some of them. This sample yields 150,000 to 200,000 clones, of which 60% to 80% are seen a single time; roughly 2.8% belongs to the top ten. Study observations and caveats: Earlier analysis looked at TCR beta V segments, and most were productive about 87% or about 30% of the time. Most observed TCR sequences were rare, whereas some public TCRs were detected in many donors.

The germline V gene has CDR1 SEHNR and CDR2 FQNEAQ (reference sequence). Deletions cut 5 bases from V and 1 base from J, with 8 bases between. The CDR3 has 13 amino acids. Nominally healthy donors were sampled, though unrecorded immune exposures were likely. The material sequenced was PBMCs. This sequence was found in a woman aged 35 to 49 in good health and CMV-seropositive. J is TRBJ1-1 and V is TRBV7-9; D is ambiguous. The CDR3 reads CASSLSGNTEAFF. The CDR3 DNA reads TGTGCCAGCAGCCTTTCAGGGAACACTGAAGCTTTCTTT.